The next 30 T cell receptor beta chains were all read from a single sample in a study of immune cell composition in non-small cell lung cancer. The normal lung sample lay at least 3 cm, and maximally far, from the tumour. Sequenced by immunoSEQ multiplex PCR; TCRdb stores in-frame clones only, minus some. Among about 3,300 clones listed, roughly 72% were seen once. What was sequenced was non-adjacent lung tissue. The receptors were sampled from a human donor with non-small cell lung cancer.

This clone was seen a few times. The chain has TRBV27 and TRBJ2-1, with D uncertain. V lost 5 bases and J lost 1, with 6 bases in between. CDR3 length equals 13 residues. Germline values: CDR1 MNHEY, CDR2 SMNVEV (reference sequence). CDR3 amino acids: CASSNYSYNEQFF. The CDR3 DNA follows: TGTGCCAGCAGTAACTATTCCTACAATGAGCAGTTCTTC.

The chain has TRBV10-2 and TRBJ1-3, with D maybe TRBD1 (5 bases). This CDR3 contains 15 residues. Germline values: CDR1 WSHSY, CDR2 SAAADI. V was trimmed by 6 bases and J by 2 bases, leaving 14 bases between them. The CDR3 loop is CASSLRQGPGNTIYF. DNA for the CDR3: TGCGCCAGCAGCCTAAGGCAGGGCCCTGGAAACACCATATATTTT.

The chain uses TRBV7-9 and TRBJ2-3, with 15 bases aligning to TRBD2. The CDR3 runs 19 residues. Unmatched junction bases numbered 10, after V lost 5 bases and J lost 1 base. Germline V lookup: CDR1 SEHNR, CDR2 FQNEAQ (reference sequence). The CDR3 nucleotides read TGTGCCAGCAGCCCCCGGACTAGCGGGAGGGCCGGGGGCACAGATACGCAGTATTTT. It specifies CASSPRTSGRAGGTDTQYF.

The J gene is TRBJ2-3, the V gene TRBV5-1; TRBD2 matches at 12 bases. Trimming at V came to 2 bases and at J to 5 bases, leaving 3 bases not matched to a gene. This CDR3 has 15 residues. Germline V gene sequence: CDR1 SGHRS, CDR2 YFSETQ. In DNA form, the CDR3 reads TGCGCCAGCAGCTTCCTAGCGGGGGGGCAAGATACGCAGTATTTT. Amino acid sequence: CASSFLAGGQDTQYF.

The count of this clone is one. V is TRBV10-1 and J is TRBJ2-3; 13 bases fit TRBD2. CDR1 and CDR2 from the germline V gene are WNHNN and SYGVQD (reference sequence). Unmatched junction bases numbered 7, after V lost 7 bases and J lost 3 bases. CDR3 length: 16 amino acids. The chain's CDR3 is CASTLLAGGQTDTQYF. CDR3 coding DNA: TGCGCCAGCACCCTACTAGCGGGGGGGCAAACAGATACGCAGTATTTT.

This clone was seen more than once but under ten times. The gene calls are TRBV7-8 and TRBJ2-1, with D tentatively TRBD1 (6 bases). CDR1 is SGHVS, CDR2 FQNEAQ, per germline. The CDR3 has 17 amino acids. V was pared by 5 bases and J by 0 bases, with 17 bases between. As DNA, the CDR3 is TGTGCCAGCAGCATATTACCGGGACATAGCTCCTACAATGAGCAGTTCTTC. Translating gives CASSILPGHSSYNEQFF.

This clone was recorded once. The CDR3 bases are TGTGCCAGCGGGACACCCCTCTACGAGCAGTACTTC. Amino acid sequence: CASGTPLYEQYF. The rearrangement joins TRBV7-2 to TRBJ2-7; perhaps TRBD1 as D (6 bases). This CDR3 spans 12 amino acids. V dropped 8 bases and J dropped 3 bases, with 11 bases sitting between them. From germline, CDR1 is SGHTA and CDR2 FQGNSA.

The chain joins TRBV9 to TRBJ1-2; D is possibly TRBD1 (5 bases). V was cut by 3 bases and J by 4 bases, with 13 bases left in between. Per germline, CDR1 SGDLS and CDR2 YYNGEE. This CDR3 spans 14 amino acids. The CDR3 sequence is CASSDGTFRYGYTF. CDR3 nucleotide sequence: TGTGCCAGCAGCGACGGGACTTTCCGCTATGGCTACACCTTC.

The chain has TRBV18 and TRBJ1-1, with TRBD1 matching 11 bases. J lost 5 bases, V lost 5 bases, and 10 bases had no gene match. The CDR3 runs 16 residues. Germline V lookup: CDR1 KGHSH, CDR2 LQKENI. The CDR3 protein is CASSEDRGPSGTEAFF. The DNA for the CDR3 is TGTGCCAGCTCAGAGGACAGGGGGCCGAGTGGGACTGAAGCTTTCTTT.

J is TRBJ2-7 and V is TRBV5-1, with D perhaps TRBD2 (6 bases). Deletions cut 4 bases from V and 4 bases from J, with 15 bases between. CDR1 is SGHRS, CDR2 YFSETQ, per germline. CDR3 size: 14 residues. This CDR3 is CASSPTGSGYEQYF. The CDR3 DNA sequence: TGCGCCAGCAGCCCGACCGGGAGTGGTTACGAGCAGTACTTC.

The chain carries TRBV7-6 and TRBJ2-7, with TRBD2 as a possible D gene (6 bases). The V end lost 3 bases, the J end lost 1 base, and 7 bases lay between the germline ends. CDR1 SGHVS and CDR2 FNYEAQ come from the germline V gene. The CDR3 totals 13 residues. The CDR3 nucleotides read TGTGCCAGCAGCTTCGGAGGGTCCTACGAGCAGTACTTC. Translating gives CASSFGGSYEQYF.

The gene calls are TRBV9 and TRBJ1-2; 7 bases are a match to TRBD1. The trim removed 3 bases at V and 4 bases at J, leaving 3 bases unmatched. CDR3 length: 13 amino acids. Germline V gene sequence: CDR1 SGDLS, CDR2 YYNGEE. The CDR3 bases are TGTGCCAGCAGCGCAGGGACAGCCTATGGCTACACCTTC. This gives the protein CASSAGTAYGYTF.

This sequence joins TRBV30 and TRBJ1-5; D possibly corresponds to TRBD1 (6 bases). CDR3 length: 15 amino acids. V was shortened by 3 bases and J by 4 bases, with 16 bases between the two germline ends. Looked up from germline, CDR1 is GTSNPN and CDR2 is SVGIG (reference sequence). CDR3 in amino acids: CAWRQGGSRNQPQHF. DNA of the CDR3: TGTGCCTGGAGACAGGGCGGGAGTAGGAATCAGCCCCAGCATTTT.

This clone was recorded once. This chain uses TRBV6-7 with TRBJ2-5; 9 bases align to TRBD1. TRBV6-7 is an ORF, with its function uncertain. The V gene end was trimmed by 4 bases and the J gene end by 5 bases; junction bases not matched to a gene: 5. This CDR3 is 14 amino acids long. CDR3 residues: CASSWLQGAETQYF. The DNA for the CDR3 is TGTGCCAGCAGTTGGTTACAGGGGGCTGAGACCCAGTACTTC.

The rearrangement uses TRBV30 and TRBJ1-2; 10 nucleotides line up with TRBD1. The J segment lost 7 bases and the V segment lost 5 bases, leaving 4 bases of the junction unmatched. Looked up from germline, CDR1 is GTSNPN and CDR2 is SVGIG (reference sequence). This CDR3 comprises 12 residues. The CDR3, as DNA: TGTGCCTGGGGGACAGGGGTTCGTGGCTACACCTTC. Its protein product is CAWGTGVRGYTF. Full variable domain (missing parts from reference TRBV30 and TRBJ1-2): SQTIHQWPATLVQPVGSPLSLECTVEGTSNPNLYWYRQAAGRGLQLLFYSVGIGQISSEVPQNLSASRPQDRQFILSSKKLLLSDSGFYLCAWGTGVRGYTFGSGTRLTVV.

V and J are TRBV7-2 and TRBJ2-2, with 8 bases lining up with TRBD2. Trimming at V came to 6 bases and at J to 5 bases, leaving 5 bases not matched to a gene. The length of the CDR3 is 14 residues. The V gene's germline CDR1 is SGHTA and CDR2 FQGNSA. CDR3 in amino acids: CASSSGEGTGELFF. In DNA, the CDR3 is TGTGCCAGCAGTAGCGGGGAGGGAACCGGGGAGCTGTTTTTT.

V is TRBV11-2 and J is TRBJ2-5, with TRBD2 matching over 9 bases. V lost 1 base to trimming and J lost 1 base; unmatched junction nucleotides: 4. Germline CDR1 is SGHAT and CDR2 is FQNNGV. This CDR3 has 16 residues. The chain's CDR3 is CASSLGASGTQETQYF. Written as DNA, the CDR3 is TGTGCCAGCAGCTTAGGGGCTAGCGGGACCCAAGAGACCCAGTACTTC. Drawing the rest from reference TRBV11-2 and TRBJ2-5, the complete variable domain is EAGVAQSPRYKIIEKRQSVAFWCNPISGHATLYWYQQILGQGPKLLIQFQNNGVVDDSQLPKDRFSAERLKGVDSTLKIQPAKLEDSAVYLCASSLGASGTQETQYFGPGTRLLVL.

The V call is TRBV28, the J call TRBJ1-1, with TRBD1 matching 8 bases. The CDR3 totals 14 residues. The germline V gene has CDR1 MDHEN and CDR2 SYDVKM. V was pared by 7 bases and J by 4 bases, with 8 bases of the junction left unmatched. The CDR3 DNA reads TGTGCCAGCAAGCAGGGGGCGCGAGTCACTGAAGCTTTCTTT. Residues: CASKQGARVTEAFF.

The chain couples TRBV6-6 to TRBJ2-5; possible D gene TRBD2, 5 bases. This CDR3 comprises 11 residues. The V end lost 2 bases, the J end lost 7 bases, and 5 bases lay between the germline ends. Germline assignment: CDR1 MNHNY and CDR2 SVGAGI (reference sequence). The CDR3 reads CASSYAGTQYF. The CDR3 DNA reads as TGTGCCAGCAGTTACGCGGGGACCCAGTACTTC.

The V and J genes are TRBV7-8 and TRBJ2-7; the match to TRBD1 covers 8 bases. V lost 5 bases and J lost 5; bases outside the gene matches: 8. Germline lookup yields CDR1 SGHVS and CDR2 FQNEAQ. The CDR3 contains 14 residues. The CDR3 region is CASSQRTGYNEQYF. The CDR3 DNA sequence: TGTGCCAGCAGCCAGAGGACAGGGTACAACGAGCAGTACTTC.

This chain uses TRBV29-1 with TRBJ2-5; 8 bases align to TRBD2. The length of the CDR3 is 14 residues. Germline trimming cut 3 bases from V and 9 bases from J; bases unmatched to any gene: 12. The germline CDR1 and CDR2 sequences are SQVTM and ANQGSEA. The CDR3 spells CSVDLPPSTSAQYF. The CDR3 coding sequence is TGCAGCGTTGACCTACCCCCCTCGACTAGCGCCCAGTACTTC.

The chain combines TRBV7-3 with TRBJ2-3, with 8 bases fitting TRBD2. The CDR3 is 15 amino acids. With V trimmed by 5 bases and J by 0 bases, 4 bases remained unmatched. Germline V gene lookup returns CDR1 SGHTA and CDR2 FQGTGA. The CDR3 spells CASSALAVSTDTQYF. The CDR3 DNA reads as TGTGCCAGCAGCGCACTAGCGGTTAGCACAGATACGCAGTATTTT.

This clone was found a few times. This chain joins TRBV7-9 and TRBJ2-1; 9 positions match TRBD2. Germline CDR1 is SEHNR and CDR2 is FQNEAQ (reference sequence). Trimming removed 1 base from V and 7 bases from J; junction bases left unmatched: 8. The CDR3 runs to 16 residues. This chain's CDR3 is CASSLDGGRARNEQFF. The CDR3 DNA sequence: TGTGCCAGCAGCTTAGATGGCGGGAGGGCCCGGAATGAGCAGTTCTTC.

The table lists this clone with a few counts. This chain joins TRBV7-2 and TRBJ1-2; D unresolved. The V gene lost 5 bases and the J gene lost 4 bases, with 11 bases spanning the gap. Germline V lookup: CDR1 SGHTA, CDR2 FQGNSA. The CDR3 has 13 amino acids. The CDR3 here is CASSPREAYGYTF. The CDR3 bases are TGTGCCAGCAGCCCTAGGGAGGCCTATGGCTACACCTTC.

The rearrangement joins TRBV19 to TRBJ2-4; no firm D call. CDR1 and CDR2 (germline): LNHDA, SQIVND (reference sequence). The CDR3 has 14 residues. Trimming removed 5 bases from V and 0 bases from J, with 8 bases in between. For the CDR3, the DNA is TGTGCCAGTAGTCTGGAGACAGCCAAAAACATTCAGTACTTC. It translates to CASSLETAKNIQYF.

This clone came up once. At one boundary the junction diverges from the germline segment, which might be a read error. The chain carries TRBV7-7 and TRBJ2-3, with D perhaps TRBD2 (6 bases). Per germline, CDR1 SSHAT and CDR2 FNYEAQ (reference sequence). The CDR3 spans 13 residues. CDR3 sequence (DNA): TGTGCTAGCAGCTCCTCCGGGGGAGATACGCAGTATTTT. Translated: CASSSSGGDTQYF.

The CDR3 is CASTGQTVVSGELFF. For the CDR3, the DNA is TGTGCCAGCACCGGACAAACTGTAGTTTCCGGGGAGCTGTTTTTT. V usage is TRBV7-2 and J usage is TRBJ2-2, with a weak D call TRBD1 (5 bases). This CDR3 is built from 15 residues. Germline V gene sequence: CDR1 SGHTA, CDR2 FQGNSA. V lost 7 bases to trimming and J lost 6 bases, with 18 bases between them.

V and J are TRBV5-1 and TRBJ2-1; 9 nucleotides agree with TRBD1. The ends lost 0 bases at V and 3 bases at J; junction bases unmatched: 1. CDR1 is SGHRS, CDR2 YFSETQ, per germline. This CDR3 contains 15 residues. The CDR3 DNA reads as TGCGCCAGCAGCTTGGCGACAGGGGGCTACAATGAGCAGTTCTTC. Residues: CASSLATGGYNEQFF.

Regarding this clone: The germline gene is not matched at one end of the junction; a read error may be the cause. The chain combines TRBV7-2 with TRBJ1-2; D gene ambiguous. Per the germline V gene, CDR1 is SGHTA and CDR2 is FQGNSA. The CDR3 consists of 13 residues. Here the CDR3 reads CAGSPLGRYGYTF. The CDR3 nucleotides read TGTGCCGGCAGCCCTCTTGGGAGGTATGGCTACACCTTC.

The gene calls are TRBV7-8 and TRBJ2-1; D unclear. Germline V gives CDR1 SGHVS, CDR2 FQNEAQ. The CDR3 consists of 13 residues. The ends were cut back, 3 bases at V and 6 bases at J, with 9 bases in the middle. As DNA, the CDR3 is TGTGCCAGCAGCTTTTCTACCCTCAATGAGCAGTTCTTC. Amino acid sequence: CASSFSTLNEQFF. Variable domain in full (rest from reference TRBV7-8 and TRBJ2-1): GAGVSQSPRYKVAKRGQDVALRCDPISGHVSLFWYQQALGQGPEFLTYFQNEAQLDKSGLPSDRFFAERPEGSVSTLKIQRTQQEDSAVYLCASSFSTLNEQFFGPGTRLTVL.